This T cell receptor (beta chain) stems from a study of blood T cell repertoires in COVID-19. Study overall: Researchers got acute and convalescent COVID-19 samples from the United States, Italy and Spain.

This clone appeared once. The protocol was immunoSEQ multiplex PCR, while the TCRdb copy is restricted to in-frame clones and leaves out a portion. Of approximately 100,000 clones listed, around 84% were seen once; the top ten hold approximately 15%. Deletions cut 0 bases from V and 2 bases from J, with 6 bases between. Per the germline V gene, CDR1 is SGHKS and CDR2 is YYEKEE (reference sequence). The CDR3 runs 14 residues. Source material: peripheral blood. This TCR was recovered from a woman aged 60 to 75 with acute or convalescent COVID-19. The rearrangement uses TRBV5-5 and TRBJ1-5; D not resolved. This CDR3 is CASSLGHGNQPQHF. The CDR3, as DNA: TGTGCCAGCAGCTTGGGACACGGCAATCAGCCCCAGCATTTT.